These 3 T cell receptor beta chains share one sample of origin, sequenced in a study of human T cells and chemical hapten exposure. One entry per CDR3 protein results from TCRdb running MiXCR on the RACE reads. This repertoire shows approximately 89,000 distinct CDR3 sequences, 10% to 13% found once; its top ten account for 2% to 2.5%. The sample's time point: patch test 2, 6 weeks after DPC sensitization. Stated treatment: therapeutic diphenylcyclopropenone sensitization with weekly scalp DPC. This specimen consisted of whole blood, obtained in connection with sensitization to the hapten diphenylcyclopropenone (DPC). Receptor source: a woman aged 25 to 39 with alopecia areata. Some clones in this sample may be carry-over from other donors' samples.

The V and J genes are TRBV28 and TRBJ1-4, with D perhaps TRBD1 (5 bases). The CDR3 loop spans 14 amino acids. Germline lookup yields CDR1 MDHEN and CDR2 SYDVKM. Trimming stripped 8 bases from V and 0 bases from J, with 10 bases between. The CDR3 DNA follows: TGTGCCAGCGTCGAGGGGACAACTAATGAAAAACTGTTTTTT. Translation: CASVEGTTNEKLFF.

The chain combines TRBV29-1 with TRBJ2-1; D remains unclear. V was cut by 4 bases and J by 3 bases, with 4 bases left in between. From germline, CDR1 is SQVTM and CDR2 ANQGSEA. The CDR3 contains 11 residues. The CDR3 DNA reads TGCAGCGTTGCTAACTACAATGAGCAGTTCTTC. This translates into CSVANYNEQFF.

This chain's CDR3 is CASSPTLAGGRNEQFF. The CDR3 DNA reads TGTGCCAGCTCACCAACCCTAGCGGGAGGGAGGAATGAGCAGTTCTTC. V is TRBV18 and J is TRBJ2-1; 12 bases align to TRBD2. CDR3 size: 16 residues. With V trimmed by 2 bases and J by 7 bases, 6 bases remained unmatched. The germline CDR1 and CDR2 sequences are KGHSH and LQKENI.